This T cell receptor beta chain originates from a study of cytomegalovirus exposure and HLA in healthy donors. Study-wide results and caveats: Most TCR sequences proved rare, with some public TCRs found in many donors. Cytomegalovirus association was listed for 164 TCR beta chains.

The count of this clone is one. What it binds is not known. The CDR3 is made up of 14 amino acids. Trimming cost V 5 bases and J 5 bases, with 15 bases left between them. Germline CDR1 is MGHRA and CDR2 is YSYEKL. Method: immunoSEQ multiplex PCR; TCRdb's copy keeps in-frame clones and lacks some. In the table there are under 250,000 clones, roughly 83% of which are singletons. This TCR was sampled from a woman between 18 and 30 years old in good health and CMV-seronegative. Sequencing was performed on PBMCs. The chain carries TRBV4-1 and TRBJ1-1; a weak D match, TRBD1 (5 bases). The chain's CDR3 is CASSSQSEGTEAFF. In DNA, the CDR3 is TGCGCCAGCAGCTCACAGTCCGAGGGGACTGAAGCTTTCTTT.